The 6 T cell receptor beta chains below were found in one sample sequenced in a study of blood T cell repertoires in COVID-19. The protocol was immunoSEQ multiplex PCR, while the TCRdb copy is restricted to in-frame clones and leaves out a portion. The sample has fewer than 250,000 clones, approximately 85% seen once. What was sequenced was peripheral blood. The receptors originated from a man aged 50 to 60 with acute or convalescent COVID-19.

The V and J genes are TRBV28 and TRBJ2-7; TRBD1 might be the D (5 bases). V lost 6 bases and J lost 2, with 14 bases in between. Germline lookup yields CDR1 MDHEN and CDR2 SYDVKM. This CDR3 comprises 14 residues. CDR3 nucleotides: TGTGCCAGCAGCCCTCATTCGACAGCCTACGAGCAGTACTTC. The encoded protein is CASSPHSTAYEQYF.

The J gene is TRBJ2-2, the V gene TRBV12-3 or TRBV12-4; D is unresolved. The CDR3 is made up of 12 amino acids. V was pared by 6 bases and J by 3 bases, with 5 bases between. The CDR3 protein is CASRRHTGELFF. The CDR3 DNA reads TGTGCCAGCAGGAGGCACACCGGGGAGCTGTTTTTT.

The J gene is TRBJ2-7, the V gene TRBV29-1; D not certain. Germline V lookup: CDR1 SQVTM, CDR2 ANQGSEA. With 7 bases removed from V and 3 bases from J, the gap between germline ends came to 13 bases. CDR3 length: 12 amino acids. The DNA for the CDR3 is TGCAGCGCCAAAGAAATAGACTACGAGCAGTACTTC. Residues: CSAKEIDYEQYF.

This CDR3 is CASSGGTGKETQYF. CDR3 sequence (DNA): TGCGCCAGCAGTGGAGGGACAGGGAAAGAGACCCAGTACTTC. This chain connects TRBV10-1 to TRBJ2-5; 9 bases agree with TRBD1. The CDR3 sequence is 14 residues long. The germline V gene encodes CDR1 WNHNN and CDR2 SYGVQD (reference sequence). V trimming: 4 bases; J trimming: 3 bases; junction bases outside the gene matches: 3.

V gene TRBV5-1 combines with J gene TRBJ2-2; 12 bases fit TRBD2. Germline lookup yields CDR1 SGHRS and CDR2 YFSETQ. V shed 2 bases, J shed 6 bases, and the junction held 8 bases outside the gene matches. The length of the CDR3 is 17 residues. This CDR3 reads CASSFRSSGGAPGELFF. CDR3 nucleotide sequence: TGCGCCAGCAGCTTCCGTTCTAGCGGGGGGGCCCCCGGGGAGCTGTTTTTT. The whole variable domain, filled in from reference TRBV5-1 and TRBJ2-2, reads KAGVTQTPRYLIKTRGQQVTLSCSPISGHRSVSWYQQTPGQGLQFLFEYFSETQRNKGNFPGRFSGRQFSNSRSEMNVSTLELGDSALYLCASSFRSSGGAPGELFFGEGSRLTVL.

CDR3 residues: CASSYGTGNSPLHF. The DNA for the CDR3 is TGTGCCAGCAGTTACGGGACAGGGAATTCACCCCTCCACTTT. The chain combines TRBV27 with TRBJ1-6, with 9 bases that match TRBD1. Trimming at V came to 4 bases and at J to 7 bases, leaving 2 bases not matched to a gene. Looked up from germline, CDR1 is MNHEY and CDR2 is SMNVEV (reference sequence). The CDR3 loop spans 14 amino acids.